Given below is one T cell receptor beta chain in context. As yet, its antigen is unknown. This CDR3 spans 16 amino acids. V was pared by 2 bases and J by 5 bases, with 16 bases between. Germline CDR1 is SGHDN and CDR2 is FVKESK. Treatment defined: around 19 received Ad26.COV2.S at low or high dose, single or two shots; roughly five received placebo; per-sample allocation not given. It was on day 63 after the first vaccine or placebo injection that samples were taken. This person who donated was an adult of 18-55 years in Boston. It was Wuhan-strain SARS-CoV-2 spike that the Ad26 vaccine vector expressed. Produced via immunoSEQ multiplex PCR; TCRdb's table is partial and in-frame only. The table has over 200,000 clones, around 87% seen once. The sample belongs to a study of Ad26.COV2.S vaccination and SARS-CoV-2 variants. Whole-study results and caveats: Vaccinees reportedly had broad spike-specific CD8+ and CD4+ T cell responses.

Sequenced here: peripheral blood, sampled in a trial of Ad26.COV2.S vaccine versus placebo. V is TRBV14 and J is TRBJ2-1; TRBD1 might be the D (7 bases). The sequence was collected from a person between 18 and 60 years old who received the Ad26.COV2.S COVID-19 vaccine or a placebo. The CDR3 spells CASSQYRQGGNNEQFF. CDR3 coding DNA: TGTGCCAGCAGCCAATATCGACAGGGCGGGAACAATGAGCAGTTCTTC.